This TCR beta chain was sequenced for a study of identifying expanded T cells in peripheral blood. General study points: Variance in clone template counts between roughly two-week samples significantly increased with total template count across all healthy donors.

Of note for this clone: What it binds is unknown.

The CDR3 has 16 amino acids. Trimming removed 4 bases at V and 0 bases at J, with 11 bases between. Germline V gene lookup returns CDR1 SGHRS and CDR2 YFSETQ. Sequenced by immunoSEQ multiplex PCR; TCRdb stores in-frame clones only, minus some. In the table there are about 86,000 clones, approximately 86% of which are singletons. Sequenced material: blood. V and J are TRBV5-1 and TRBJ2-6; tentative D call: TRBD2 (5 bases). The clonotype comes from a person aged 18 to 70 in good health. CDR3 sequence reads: CASSPRGFSGANVLTF. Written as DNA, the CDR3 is TGCGCCAGCAGCCCCCGGGGTTTCTCTGGGGCCAACGTCCTGACTTTC.